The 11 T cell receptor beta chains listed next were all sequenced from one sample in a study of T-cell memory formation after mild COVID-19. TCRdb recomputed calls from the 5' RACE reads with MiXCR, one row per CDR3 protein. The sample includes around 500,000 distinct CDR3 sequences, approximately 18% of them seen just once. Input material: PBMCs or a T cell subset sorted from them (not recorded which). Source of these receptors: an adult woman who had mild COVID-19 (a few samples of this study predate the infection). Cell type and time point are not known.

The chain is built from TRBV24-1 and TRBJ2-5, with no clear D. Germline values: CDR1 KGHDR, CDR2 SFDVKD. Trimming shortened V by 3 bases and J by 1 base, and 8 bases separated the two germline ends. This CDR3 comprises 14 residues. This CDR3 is CATSDRKTQETQYF. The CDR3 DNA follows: TGTGCCACCAGTGATCGGAAGACCCAAGAGACCCAGTACTTC.

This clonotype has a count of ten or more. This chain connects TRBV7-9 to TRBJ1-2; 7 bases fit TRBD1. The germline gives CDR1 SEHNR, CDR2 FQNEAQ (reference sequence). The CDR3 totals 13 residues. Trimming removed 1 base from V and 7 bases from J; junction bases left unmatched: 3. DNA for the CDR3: TGTGCCAGCAGCTTAGATAGGGGGCCTGGCTACACCTTC. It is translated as CASSLDRGPGYTF. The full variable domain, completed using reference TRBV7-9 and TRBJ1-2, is DTGVSQNPRHKITKRGQNVTFRCDPISEHNRLYWYRQTLGQGPEFLTYFQNEAQLEKSRLLSDRFSAERPKGSFSTLEIQRTEQGDSAMYLCASSLDRGPGYTFGSGTRLTVV.

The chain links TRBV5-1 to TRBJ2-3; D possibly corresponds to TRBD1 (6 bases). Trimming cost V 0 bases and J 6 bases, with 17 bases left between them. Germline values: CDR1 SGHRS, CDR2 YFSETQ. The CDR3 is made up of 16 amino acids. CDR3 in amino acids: CASSLVGTLRTDTQYF. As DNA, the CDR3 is TGCGCCAGCAGCTTGGTTGGGACACTTCGTACGGATACGCAGTATTTT. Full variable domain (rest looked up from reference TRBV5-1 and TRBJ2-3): KAGVTQTPRYLIKTRGQQVTLSCSPISGHRSVSWYQQTPGQGLQFLFEYFSETQRNKGNFPGRFSGRQFSNSRSEMNVSTLELGDSALYLCASSLVGTLRTDTQYFGPGTRLTVL.

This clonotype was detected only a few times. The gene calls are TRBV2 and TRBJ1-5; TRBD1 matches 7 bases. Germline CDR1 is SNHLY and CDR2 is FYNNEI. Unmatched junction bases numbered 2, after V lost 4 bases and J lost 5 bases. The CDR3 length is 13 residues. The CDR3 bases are TGTGCCAGCAGTGTCGACAGGGATCAGCCCCAGCATTTT. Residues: CASSVDRDQPQHF.

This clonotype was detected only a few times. The CDR3 DNA follows: TGTGCCAGCAGTTTACGGGCAGGATCCCAGCCCCAGCATTTT. The encoded protein is CASSLRAGSQPQHF. The J gene is TRBJ1-5, the V gene TRBV12-3 or TRBV12-4; no definite D call. The CDR3 has 14 amino acids. Trimming left V 2 bases short and J 7 bases short, with 12 bases between.

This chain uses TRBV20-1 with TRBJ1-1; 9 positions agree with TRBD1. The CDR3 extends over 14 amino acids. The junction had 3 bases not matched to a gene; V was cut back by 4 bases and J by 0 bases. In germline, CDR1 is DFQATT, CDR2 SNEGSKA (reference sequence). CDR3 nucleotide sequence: TGCAGTGCTACCGGGACAGGGATGAACACTGAAGCTTTCTTT. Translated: CSATGTGMNTEAFF.

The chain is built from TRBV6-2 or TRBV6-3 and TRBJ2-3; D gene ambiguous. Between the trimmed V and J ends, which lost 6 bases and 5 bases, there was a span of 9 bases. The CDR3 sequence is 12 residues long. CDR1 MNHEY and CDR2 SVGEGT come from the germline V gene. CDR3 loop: CASRDMGDTQYF. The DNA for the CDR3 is TGTGCCAGCAGGGATATGGGAGATACGCAGTATTTT.

The CDR3 sequence: CAIKTREDSGGNTIYF. The CDR3 nucleotides read TGTGCCATCAAAACAAGAGAGGACTCGGGAGGAAACACCATATATTTT. The V and J genes are TRBV10-3 and TRBJ1-3; D gene unclear. V was cut by 7 bases and J by 4 bases, with 20 bases left in between. The CDR3 is 16 residues long. Germline CDR1 and CDR2: ENHRY and SYGVKD.

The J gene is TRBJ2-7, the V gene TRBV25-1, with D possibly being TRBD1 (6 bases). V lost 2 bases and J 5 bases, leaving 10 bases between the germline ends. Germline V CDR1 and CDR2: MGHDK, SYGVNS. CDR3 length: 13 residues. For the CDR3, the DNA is TGTGCCAGCAGTGAACCGGGACATCACGAGCAGTACTTC. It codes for CASSEPGHHEQYF.

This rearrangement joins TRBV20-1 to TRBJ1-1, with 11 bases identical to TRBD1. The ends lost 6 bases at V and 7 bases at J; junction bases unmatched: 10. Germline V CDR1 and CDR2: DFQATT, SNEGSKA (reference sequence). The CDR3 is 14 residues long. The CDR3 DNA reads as TGCAGTGCCCAAAGAGCCGGGACAGGGGGTGAAGCTTTCTTT. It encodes CSAQRAGTGGEAFF.

CDR3 protein: CASSYEPRREFTGELFF. The CDR3 nucleotides read TGTGCCAGCAGTTATGAGCCGCGAAGGGAATTTACCGGGGAGCTGTTTTTT. V usage is TRBV6-2 or TRBV6-3 and J usage is TRBJ2-2; no reliable D call. The CDR3 extends over 17 amino acids. V lost 3 bases, J lost 5 bases, and 19 bases lay in between. Looked up from germline, CDR1 is MNHEY and CDR2 is SVGEGT.